This T cell receptor beta chain was retrieved from a study of radiation and T cells in renal cell carcinoma (TCRdb year 2020). Looking at the study overall: Samples were obtained from a clinical trial, in which 15 Gy stereotactic body radiation therapy was delivered to primary renal cell carcinomas and nephrectomy was performed 4 weeks later. Across all 53 samples, 3.8 million or so unique CDR3 nucleotide sequences encoding 2.5 million to 3 million unique CDR3 amino acid sequences were identified. TCR beta sequencing covered 50 to 55 samples in total, comprising around 26 tumors and around 27 peripheral blood samples.

There are 17 amino acids in the CDR3, from cysteine to phenylalanine inclusive. Of the read, only the CDR3 DNA is kept; its 51 bases are in frame from base 1. The germline V gene sets CDR1 to SGHAT and CDR2 to FQNNGV. Germline trimming: 2 bases from V, 1 base from J; junction bases outside gene matches: 7. The time point label for this specimen denotes: blood 2 weeks post-SBRT. The treatment or condition label, as the study defines it: 15 Gy SBRT to primary tumor, nephrectomy 4 weeks later. To follow tumor-enriched clonotypes, peripheral blood was collected serially from radiation-treated patients at baseline and again at 2 weeks and 4 weeks after SBRT. Renal cell carcinoma with clear cell pathology was present in all patients. The QIAamp DNA Blood Mini Kit (Qiagen) was used to prepare genomic DNA for TCR sequencing. The analyses included just those samples that passed every quality control check.

A note on this clone: The antigen this receptor binds is unknown. Base qualities are not provided; no much larger clone lies one nucleotide away.

TCR beta libraries were generated from genomic DNA with the immunoSEQ kit, following the manufacturer's recommendations. For library preparation, a first multiplex PCR was performed with proprietary primers, followed by a second PCR in which unique barcodes were added, and bead cleanups were performed after each round. Each sample batch included a kit-provided positive control reaction and a negative control reaction. The final libraries underwent checking on an Agilent 4200 TapeStation D1000 ScreenTape, volumetric pooling, and quantification by qPCR. Sequencing was performed on an Illumina NextSeq500 using a MidOutput 150-cycle cartridge, with 156 Read1 cycles, 15 Index1 cycles, and the kit custom primers. The pooled library was loaded at 1.0 pM, and about 20% PhiX control was spiked in. Concerning the study's data processing: Vendor-processed data were analyzed in R, and a clonotype was defined as all T cells sharing the same CDR3 nucleotide sequence. In the clone abundance analyses, frequencies were normalized to the 10,000 most abundant clones in each sample. Public T cell clones, averaging fewer than five per sample, were removed before analysis. A difference in abundance of at least 32-fold between compartments was used to define tumor-enriched and baseline blood-enriched clonotypes. A beta-binomial differential abundance model was used to identify clonotypes that were expanded or contracted between blood time points. Tumor-blood repertoire similarity was measured with the Baroni-Urbani and Buser coefficient, and group comparisons used two-tailed Wilcoxon tests in R. TCRdb's version of the immuneACCESS table is confined to in-frame rearrangements and falls short of the full clone set. An unresolved V gene accounts for under half of the shortfall where checked; the remainder is of unknown origin. That table furnishes V, J and clone size, whereas the DNA furnished D and trimming. For this sample the table gives about 120,000 clones, of which around 82% were detected only once. The ten largest clones take up under 6.5% of the sample.

Summary of the overall study and its limitations: The single-armed trial design could not address effects of radiation dose or scheduling on the TCR repertoire. An increase in top tumor clonotypes in blood was observed from baseline to 2 weeks post-radiation, followed by contraction by 4 weeks, which was taken to suggest transient expansion of tumor-resident clones. No pretreatment tumor biopsies were available, so the baseline intratumoral presence of clonotypes could not be determined. Changes in the blood repertoire were not tracked past 4 weeks after treatment.

Recombination connected TRBV11-2 to TRBJ2-1; the central 8 bases match TRBD1. The sample consisted of blood, taken from a patient whose treatment included radiotherapy and nephrectomy. The sequence came from a man aged 50-60 years with renal cell carcinoma. The DNA sequence is as follows: TGTGCCAGCAGCTTATCCACAGGGGGTCTATCCTACAATGAGCAGTTCTTC. Translated, this gives CASSLSTGGLSYNEQFF.